This T cell receptor (beta chain) derives from a study of CD8 T cells in ankylosing spondylitis. Study outcomes and limitations: Past research had described some motif variants in reactive arthritis synovial fluid and blood. One TCR beta motif, made up of 7 or 8 highly homologous variants, appeared characteristic of ankylosing spondylitis blood. Clones linked to disease, bearing a CD8+ phenotype, were relatively rare in peripheral blood.

This clonotype occurred a few times. Its target is not known. Quantitative 5'-RACE with molecular barcodes was used to make the TCR beta libraries. MiXCR was run by TCRdb on the 5' RACE reads, yielding one entry per CDR3 protein. This sample has 250,000 to 350,000 distinct CDR3 sequences, with 7.5% to 9% found just once. This CDR3 is 16 amino acids long. Germline lookup yields CDR1 SGDLS and CDR2 YYNGEE. Germline trimming cut 4 bases from V and 5 bases from J; bases unmatched to any gene: 11. The sequence was obtained from a male donor with ankylosing spondylitis. The sample comprised blood, either unsorted or a sorted T cell fraction (not recorded which). The J gene is TRBJ2-1, the V gene TRBV9, with 8 bases fitting TRBD2. The DNA for the CDR3 is TGTGCCAGCAGCCCGCGGGGGGCGAGATTAGACAATGAGCAGTTCTTC. As protein: CASSPRGARLDNEQFF.